The clone carrying this T cell receptor beta chain was seen a few times. The data were obtained in a study of glioma-infiltrating T cells after dendritic cell vaccination. Time point: after dendritic cell vaccination, including at tumor progression/relapse. CDR3 length: 12 residues. V was cut by 4 bases and J by 7 bases, with 8 bases left in between. Per germline, CDR1 MNHNY and CDR2 SVGAGI (reference sequence). Clones were read by immunoSEQ multiplex PCR, and TCRdb kept only the in-frame ones, dropping some. The repertoire holds 110,000 or so clones, with around 87% as singletons. The chain uses TRBV6-6 and TRBJ2-1; D is ambiguous. The source is a human donor with glioblastoma. This specimen consisted of blood, obtained after dendritic cell vaccination. The CDR3 nucleotides read TGTGCCAGCAGTTTGGCCGATAATGAGCAGTTCTTC. Translation: CASSLADNEQFF.